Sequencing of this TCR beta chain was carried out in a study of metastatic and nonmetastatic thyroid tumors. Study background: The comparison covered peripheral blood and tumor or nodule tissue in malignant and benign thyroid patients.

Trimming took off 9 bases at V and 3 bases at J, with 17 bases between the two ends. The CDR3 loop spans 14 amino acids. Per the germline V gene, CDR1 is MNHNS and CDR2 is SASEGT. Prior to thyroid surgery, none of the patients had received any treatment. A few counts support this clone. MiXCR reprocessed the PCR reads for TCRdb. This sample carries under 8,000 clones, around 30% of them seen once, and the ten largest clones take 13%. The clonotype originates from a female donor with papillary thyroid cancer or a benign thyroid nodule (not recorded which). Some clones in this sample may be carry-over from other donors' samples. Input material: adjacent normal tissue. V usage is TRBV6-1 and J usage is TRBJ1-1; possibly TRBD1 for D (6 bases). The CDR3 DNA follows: TGTGCCAGGCCTCTAAAACAGGGACACACTGAAGCTTTCTTT. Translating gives CARPLKQGHTEAFF.